Listed here are 8 T cell receptor beta chains from one sample, sequenced in a study of PD-1 blockade in classical Hodgkin lymphoma. The repertoire was sequenced with immunoSEQ multiplex PCR; TCRdb's copy has only in-frame clones and lacks some. The table has about 39,000 clones, 75% to 85% seen once. Time point of the sample: cycle 4 day 1 (C4D1), after five to seven weeks of nivolumab. The patients all showed relapse after autologous stem cell transplantation, while their brentuximab vedotin exposure varied. Source: peripheral blood mononuclear cells (PBMCs), taken before the fourth cycle of nivolumab. All receptors come from a human donor with classical Hodgkin lymphoma.

In this sample, this clone turned up once. The chain employs TRBV29-1 and TRBJ2-3; TRBD2 might be the D (6 bases). V was shortened by 0 bases and J by 2 bases, with 9 bases between the two germline ends. The CDR3 totals 14 residues. The V gene's germline CDR1 is SQVTM and CDR2 ANQGSEA. The CDR3 DNA is TGCAGCGTTGAAGAGCGGGGATACACAGATACGCAGTATTTT. The encoded protein is CSVEERGYTDTQYF.

The chain is built from TRBV15 and TRBJ2-5; D may correspond to TRBD1 or TRBD2 (5 bases each). With 0 bases removed from V and 3 bases from J, the gap between germline ends came to 11 bases. The CDR3 sequence is 15 residues long. Germline V gives CDR1 LNHNV, CDR2 YYDKDF (reference sequence). The chain's CDR3 is CATSRDLGDEETQYF. CDR3 in DNA: TGTGCCACCAGCAGAGATCTGGGGGACGAAGAGACCCAGTACTTC.

V gene TRBV10-2 combines with J gene TRBJ1-1; maybe TRBD1 (6 bases). The germline gives CDR1 WSHSY, CDR2 SAAADI. Trimming removed 8 bases at V and 4 bases at J, with 14 bases between. This CDR3 is 13 amino acids long. CDR3 region: CASLMAGATEAFF. Here the CDR3 DNA reads TGCGCCAGCCTTATGGCAGGGGCCACTGAAGCTTTCTTT.

The chain combines TRBV6-5 with TRBJ2-2, with D possibly TRBD1 on 6 matching bases. Germline CDR1 is MNHEY and CDR2 is SVGAGI. The CDR3 consists of 13 residues. V was trimmed by 6 bases and J by 5 bases, leaving 10 bases between them. CDR3 region: CASRTTGTGELFF. The CDR3 region has the DNA TGTGCCAGCAGGACAACAGGGACCGGGGAGCTGTTTTTT.

A few counts support this clone. The chain recombines TRBV11-2 with TRBJ1-5; D gene uncertain. V was clipped by 0 bases and J by 6 bases, with 3 bases between them. This CDR3 spans 12 amino acids. Germline V gene lookup returns CDR1 SGHAT and CDR2 FQNNGV. CDR3: CASSLDRQPQHF. The DNA for the CDR3 is TGTGCCAGCAGCTTAGACCGTCAGCCCCAGCATTTT.

This sequence joins TRBV30 and TRBJ1-3; D is unclear. V shed 5 bases and J shed 0 bases, with 11 bases lying between them. Germline loops: CDR1 GTSNPN, CDR2 SVGIG (reference sequence). The CDR3 has 14 residues. The CDR3 reads CAWGGSASGNTIYF. The DNA of the CDR3 is TGTGCCTGGGGTGGGTCTGCCTCTGGAAACACCATATATTTT.

This chain joins TRBV9 and TRBJ1-1; tentatively, D is TRBD1 (5 bases). Trimming removed 3 bases from V and 3 bases from J, with 12 bases in between. The CDR3 is 14 amino acids. Germline V gene data show CDR1 as SGDLS and CDR2 as YYNGEE. CDR3 DNA: TGTGCCAGCAGCGGGACACCCGGGCACACTGAAGCTTTCTTT. It specifies CASSGTPGHTEAFF.

CDR3 coding DNA: TGTGCCAGCAGCTACAGGAACTCCTACGAGCAGTACTTC. This gives the protein CASSYRNSYEQYF. The rearrangement joins TRBV14 to TRBJ2-7, with a possible D match to TRBD1 (5 bases). The germline V gene encodes CDR1 SGHDN and CDR2 FVKESK. The CDR3 runs to 13 residues. Deletions cut 5 bases from V and 0 bases from J, with 8 bases between.